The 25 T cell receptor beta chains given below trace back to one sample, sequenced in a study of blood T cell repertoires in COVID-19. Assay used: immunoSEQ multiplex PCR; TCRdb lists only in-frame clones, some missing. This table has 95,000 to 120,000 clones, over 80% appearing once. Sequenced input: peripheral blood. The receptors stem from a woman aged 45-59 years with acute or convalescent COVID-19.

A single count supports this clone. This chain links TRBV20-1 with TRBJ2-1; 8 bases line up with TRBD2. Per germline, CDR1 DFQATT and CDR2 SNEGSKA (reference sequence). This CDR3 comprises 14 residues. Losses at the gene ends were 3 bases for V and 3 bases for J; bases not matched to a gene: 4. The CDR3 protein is CSASLAGDYNEQFF. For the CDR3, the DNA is TGCAGTGCTAGTCTAGCGGGTGACTACAATGAGCAGTTCTTC.

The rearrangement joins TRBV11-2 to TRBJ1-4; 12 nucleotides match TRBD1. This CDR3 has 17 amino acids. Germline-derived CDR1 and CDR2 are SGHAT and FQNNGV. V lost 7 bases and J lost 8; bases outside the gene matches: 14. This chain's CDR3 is CASTPWGQGASGEKLFF. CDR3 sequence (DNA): TGTGCCAGCACCCCGTGGGGACAGGGGGCCTCCGGGGAAAAACTGTTTTTT.

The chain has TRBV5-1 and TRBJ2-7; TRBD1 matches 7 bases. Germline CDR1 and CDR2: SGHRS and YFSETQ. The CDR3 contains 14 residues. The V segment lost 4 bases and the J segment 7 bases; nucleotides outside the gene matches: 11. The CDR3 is CASSLYSGTDEQYF. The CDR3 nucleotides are TGCGCCAGCAGCCTATATTCCGGGACAGATGAGCAGTACTTC.

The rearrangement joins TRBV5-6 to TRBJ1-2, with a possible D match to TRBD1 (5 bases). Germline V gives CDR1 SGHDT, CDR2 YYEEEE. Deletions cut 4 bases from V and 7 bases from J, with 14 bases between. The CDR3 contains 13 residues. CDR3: CASSPPGLGGYTF. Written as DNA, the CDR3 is TGTGCCAGCAGCCCACCAGGGCTCGGTGGCTACACCTTC.

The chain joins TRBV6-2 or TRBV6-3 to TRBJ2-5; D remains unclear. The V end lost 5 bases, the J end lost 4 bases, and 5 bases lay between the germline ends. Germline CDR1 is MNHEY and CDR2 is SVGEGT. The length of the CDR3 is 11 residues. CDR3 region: CASSVGETQYF. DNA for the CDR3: TGTGCCAGCAGTGTCGGAGAGACCCAGTACTTC.

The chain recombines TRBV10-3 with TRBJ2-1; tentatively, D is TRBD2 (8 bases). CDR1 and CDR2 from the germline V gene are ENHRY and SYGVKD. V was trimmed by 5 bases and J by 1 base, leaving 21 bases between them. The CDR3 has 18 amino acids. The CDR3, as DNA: TGTGCCATCAGTCCCCCAGGGGGGCTAGCGGGTTCCTACAATGAGCAGTTCTTC. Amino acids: CAISPPGGLAGSYNEQFF.

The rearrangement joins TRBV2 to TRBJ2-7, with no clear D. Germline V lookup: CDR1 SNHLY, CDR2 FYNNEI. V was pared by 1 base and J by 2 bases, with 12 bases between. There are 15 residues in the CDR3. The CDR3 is CASSEGPTRTYEQYF. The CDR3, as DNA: TGTGCCAGCAGTGAAGGACCTACCAGGACCTACGAGCAGTACTTC.

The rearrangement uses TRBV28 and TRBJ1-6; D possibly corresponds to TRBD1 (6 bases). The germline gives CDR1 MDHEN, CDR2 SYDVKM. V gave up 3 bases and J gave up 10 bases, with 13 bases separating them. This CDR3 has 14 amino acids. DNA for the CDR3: TGTGCCAGCAGTTTGGCGACAGGACGGTCACCCCTCCACTTT. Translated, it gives CASSLATGRSPLHF.

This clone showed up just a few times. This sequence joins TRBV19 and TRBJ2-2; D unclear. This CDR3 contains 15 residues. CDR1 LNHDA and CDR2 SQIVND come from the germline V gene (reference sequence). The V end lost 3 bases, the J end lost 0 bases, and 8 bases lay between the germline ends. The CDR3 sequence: CASSIGHPNTGELFF. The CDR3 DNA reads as TGTGCCAGTAGTATCGGTCACCCGAACACCGGGGAGCTGTTTTTT.

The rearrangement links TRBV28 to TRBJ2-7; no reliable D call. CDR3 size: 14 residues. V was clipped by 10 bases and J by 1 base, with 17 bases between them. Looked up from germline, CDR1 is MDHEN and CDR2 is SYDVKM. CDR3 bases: TGTGCCACCGGTCTGGTGGGCCGATCCTACGAGCAGTACTTC. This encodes CATGLVGRSYEQYF.

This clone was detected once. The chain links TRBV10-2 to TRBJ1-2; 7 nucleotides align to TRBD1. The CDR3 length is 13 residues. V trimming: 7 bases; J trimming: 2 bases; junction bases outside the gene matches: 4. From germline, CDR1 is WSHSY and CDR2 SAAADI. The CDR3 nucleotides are TGCGCCAGCACCCGGGACAGAAACTATGGCTACACCTTC. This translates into CASTRDRNYGYTF.

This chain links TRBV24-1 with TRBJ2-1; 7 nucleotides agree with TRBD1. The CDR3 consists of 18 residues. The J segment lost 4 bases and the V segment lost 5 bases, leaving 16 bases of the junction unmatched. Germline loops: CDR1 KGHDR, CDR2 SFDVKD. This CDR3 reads CATSASQGTDFKYNEQFF. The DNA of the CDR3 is TGTGCCACCAGTGCTTCCCAGGGGACAGACTTCAAATACAATGAGCAGTTCTTC.

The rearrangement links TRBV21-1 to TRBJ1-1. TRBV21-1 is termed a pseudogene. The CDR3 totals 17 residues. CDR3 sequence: CASSKGVSEGLCAEAFF. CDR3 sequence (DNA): TGTGCCAGCAGCAAAGGGGTCTCGGAGGGGTTATGTGCTGAAGCTTTCTTT.

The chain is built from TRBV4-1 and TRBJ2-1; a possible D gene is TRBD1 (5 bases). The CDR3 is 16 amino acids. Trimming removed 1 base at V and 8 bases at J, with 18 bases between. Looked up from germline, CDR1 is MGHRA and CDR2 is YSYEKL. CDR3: CASSQGAGLAIDEQFF. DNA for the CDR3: TGCGCCAGCAGCCAAGGGGCAGGGCTGGCGATTGATGAGCAGTTCTTC.

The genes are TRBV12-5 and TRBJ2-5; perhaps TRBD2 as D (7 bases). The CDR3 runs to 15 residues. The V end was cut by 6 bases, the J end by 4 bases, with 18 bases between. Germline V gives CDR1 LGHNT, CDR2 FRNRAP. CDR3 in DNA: TGTGCTAGTGGCCGTCGGAGGGAGGGGGGAGAGACCCAGTACTTC. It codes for CASGRRREGGETQYF. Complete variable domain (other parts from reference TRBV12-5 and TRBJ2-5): DARVTQTPRHKVTEMGQEVTMRCQPILGHNTVFWYRQTMMQGLELLAYFRNRAPLDDSGMPKDRFSAEMPDATLATLKIQPSEPRDSAVYFCASGRRREGGETQYFGPGTRLLVL.

CDR3 residues: CATSDPGQGYEQYF. As DNA, the CDR3 is TGTGCCACCAGTGACCCCGGACAGGGCTACGAGCAGTACTTC. The chain employs TRBV24-1 and TRBJ2-7; 8 bases map to TRBD1. V lost 4 bases to trimming and J lost 3 bases; unmatched junction nucleotides: 4. Germline V gives CDR1 KGHDR, CDR2 SFDVKD. This CDR3 has 14 residues.

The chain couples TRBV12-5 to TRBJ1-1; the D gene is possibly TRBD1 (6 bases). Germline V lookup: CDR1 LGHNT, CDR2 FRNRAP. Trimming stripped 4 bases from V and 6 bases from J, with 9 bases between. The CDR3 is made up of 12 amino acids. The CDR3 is CASGSRGAEAFF. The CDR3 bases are TGTGCTAGTGGTTCCAGGGGAGCTGAAGCTTTCTTT.

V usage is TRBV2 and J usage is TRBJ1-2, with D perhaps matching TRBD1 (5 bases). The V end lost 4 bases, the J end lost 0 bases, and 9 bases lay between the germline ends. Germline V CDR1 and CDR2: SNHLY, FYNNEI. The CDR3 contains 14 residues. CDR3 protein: CASSGRAANYGYTF. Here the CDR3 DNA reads TGTGCCAGCAGTGGCAGGGCTGCTAACTATGGCTACACCTTC.

The CDR3 DNA reads as TGTGCCAGCAGCTTGATGGTCTCGGGGAACACTGAAGCTTTCTTT. Protein sequence: CASSLMVSGNTEAFF. The genes are TRBV5-6 and TRBJ1-1; the D is unclear. V was clipped by 1 base and J by 1 base, with 11 bases between them. This CDR3 has 15 residues. Germline CDR1 SGHDT, CDR2 YYEEEE. The whole variable domain, remainder taken from reference TRBV5-6 and TRBJ1-1, is DAGVTQSPTHLIKTRGQQVTLRCSPKSGHDTVSWYQQALGQGPQFIFQYYEEEERQRGNFPDRFSGHQFPNYSSELNVNALLLGDSALYLCASSLMVSGNTEAFFGQGTRLTVV.

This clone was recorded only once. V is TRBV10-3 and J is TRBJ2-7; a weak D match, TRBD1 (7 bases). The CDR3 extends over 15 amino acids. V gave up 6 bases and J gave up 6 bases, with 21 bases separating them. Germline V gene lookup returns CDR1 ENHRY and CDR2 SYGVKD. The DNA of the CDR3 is TGTGCCATCAGCCCTTCAGGGGGGAGAACGGGCGAGCAGTACTTC. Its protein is CAISPSGGRTGEQYF.

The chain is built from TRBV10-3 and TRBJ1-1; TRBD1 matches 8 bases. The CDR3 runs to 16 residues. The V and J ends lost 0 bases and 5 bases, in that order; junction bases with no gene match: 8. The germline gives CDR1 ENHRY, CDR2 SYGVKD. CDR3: CAISESGQGVGTEAFF. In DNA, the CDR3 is TGTGCCATCAGTGAGTCAGGACAGGGTGTGGGAACTGAAGCTTTCTTT.

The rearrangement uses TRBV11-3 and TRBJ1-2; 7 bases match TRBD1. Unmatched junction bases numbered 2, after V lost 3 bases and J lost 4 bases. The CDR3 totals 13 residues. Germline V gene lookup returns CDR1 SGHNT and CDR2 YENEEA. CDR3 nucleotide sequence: TGTGCCAGCAGCTTCCCAGGGGGCTATGGCTACACCTTC. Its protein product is CASSFPGGYGYTF.

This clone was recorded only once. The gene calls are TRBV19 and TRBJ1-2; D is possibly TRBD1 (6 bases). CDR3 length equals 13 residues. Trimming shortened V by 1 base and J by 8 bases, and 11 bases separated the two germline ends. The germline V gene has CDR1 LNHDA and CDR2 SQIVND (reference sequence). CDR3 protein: CASSIARGVGYTF. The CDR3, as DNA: TGTGCCAGTAGTATAGCCAGGGGCGTGGGCTACACCTTC.

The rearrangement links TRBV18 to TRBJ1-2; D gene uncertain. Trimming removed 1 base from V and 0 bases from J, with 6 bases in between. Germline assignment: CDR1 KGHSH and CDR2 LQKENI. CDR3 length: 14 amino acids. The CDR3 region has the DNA TGTGCCAGCTCACCACAAGAGACTAACTATGGCTACACCTTC. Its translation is CASSPQETNYGYTF. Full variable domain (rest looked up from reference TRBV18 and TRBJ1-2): NAGVMQNPRHLVRRRGQEARLRCSPMKGHSHVYWYRQLPEEGLKFMVYLQKENIIDESGMPKERFSAEFPKEGPSILRIQQVVRGDSAAYFCASSPQETNYGYTFGSGTRLTVV.

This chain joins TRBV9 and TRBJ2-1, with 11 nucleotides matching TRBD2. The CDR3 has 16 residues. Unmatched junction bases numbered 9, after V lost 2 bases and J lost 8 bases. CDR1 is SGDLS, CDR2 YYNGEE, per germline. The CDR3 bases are TGTGCCAGCAGCGTTAGCGGGAGGGCCGGAGGTGATGAGCAGTTCTTC. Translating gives CASSVSGRAGGDEQFF.